This T cell receptor beta chain appears in the sequencing data of a study of follicular helper T cells after annual influenza vaccination (dated by TCRdb to about 2017). Regarding the study in general: Blood was drawn on days 0, 7 and 28 after each seasonal influenza vaccination. To study recall of cTfh clones, some subjects were followed across successive annual vaccinations spanning the 2013-2014, 2014-2015 and 2015-2016 seasons. One week after vaccination, a second recruited cohort of 12 to 13 subjects (Table S1) displayed a similar ICOS+CD38+ cTfh response. Multi-year samples were available for six subjects, with four spanning two vaccination seasons and two spanning three seasons. The 2013-2014 samples were cryopreserved, while the 2015 samples were processed right after collection. On the study overall, not on this receptor specifically: Undersampling of the much larger non-cTfh compartments could not be excluded when assessing influenza clone enrichment. A recurrent oligoclonal ICOS+CD38+ cTfh response containing tetramer and AIM influenza-specific clonotypes was recalled by successive annual vaccinations. ICOS+CD38+ cTfh clonality correlated with the frequency of that population, and its change correlated with the change in circulating plasmablast frequency. Day 7 ICOS+CD38+ clones were most often found later in ICOS-CD38- cTfh, suggesting that subset may serve as a memory reservoir. Only roughly 9.5-20% of analyzed cells yielded productive TCRB sequences, so sampling of rare clonotypes was not possible.

Trimming takes 3 bases from V and 0 bases from J, and the germline ends sit 14 bases apart. The CDR3 sequence holds 16 residues, the cysteine and phenylalanine included. Only the CDR3 portion is preserved as DNA: 48 bases, with reading frame beginning at the first base. Sequences SGHNT (CDR1) and YYREEE (CDR2) are obtained from the germline V gene (reference sequence). As regards this clone: This clone's antigen is unknown. No base-level quality is on record; no much larger clone is a single base apart.

The time point label for this specimen denotes: 2015-2016 season, 7 days after influenza vaccination. TCRB sequencing was used to follow sorted CD4 subsets from the blood of adults before and after they were given the seasonal inactivated influenza vaccine (Fluvarix). Subjects were considered eligible if community-dwelling and if influenza vaccine had not been received in the prior 6 months. Subjects were excluded for influenza vaccine contraindications, substance abuse, HIV/AIDS, active malignancy, immunomodulatory medication, or active illness such as respiratory infection. At each time point, about 35 to 110 mL of blood was collected. Either Ficoll-Paque PLUS or SepMate separation was used to isolate PBMC. CXCR5- memory CD4 T cells were sorted as a comparison non-Tfh subset. Before DNA was extracted, the cell subsets were sorted from PBMC using a BD FACS Aria. The library was prepared using the immunoSEQ multiplex PCR assay. Adaptive Biotechnologies carried out TCRB amplification, library preparation, sequencing and preliminary bioinformatics at Survey level resolution. In the original analysis: In R, clonality was calculated as 1 minus the normalized Shannon entropy, and the Gini index was computed using the R package ineq. Overlap score was defined as the summed counts of shared sequences divided by the total counts of all sequences in both compared samples. Significance of shared clonotypes was assessed by Fisher's exact test, with a theoretical repertoire of 10^7 TCRB sequences assumed. The table comes from immuneACCESS by way of TCRdb, which keeps in-frame sequences with V and J called. Part of the clones is missing from these tables; in studies checked, under half for an unresolved V gene and the rest for unknown reasons. Clone size and V and J calls were adopted from that table, with D and trimming inferred from the DNA. In this sample the table shows more than 6,500 clones, roughly 76% of which occur a single time. The ten largest account for roughly 0.49% of the sample.

The sequence was collected from an adult who received the influenza vaccine. The chain is encoded by TRBV5-4 joined to TRBJ2-3, with a weak D call of TRBD1 (6 bases match). Material: CXCR5- memory CD4+ T cells sorted from blood, obtained 7 days after influenza vaccination. Taken with the paper, the label for cell subset or site translates to: CXCR5- memory CD4 T cells. The CDR3 reads CASSSPGDPSTDTQYF. At the DNA level, the sequence is TGTGCCAGCAGCTCCCCAGGGGACCCTAGCACAGATACGCAGTATTTT.